The clone carrying this T cell receptor (beta chain) was observed a few times. As yet, its antigen is unknown. The primer mix had 60 Vbeta and 13 Jbeta primers. Profiled with immunoSEQ multiplex PCR; TCRdb holds only in-frame clones, not every one. The sample has some 130,000 clones, about 78% seen once. The sample belongs to a study of cytomegalovirus exposure and HLA in healthy donors. The study, taken as a whole, reports: Researchers reported from a later analysis that most CMV-associated TCR beta chains appeared HLA-restricted. From TCR beta sequences, most subjects' HLA-A and HLA-B alleles were reportedly predicted accurately.

Healthy people donating bone marrow made up the donors. The sample was PBMCs. The receptor was isolated from a human donor in good health.

The CDR3, as DNA: TGTGCCAGCAGTGAAGGGGGGGGGCATGGAAACACCATATATTTT. Protein product: CASSEGGGHGNTIYF. The genes are TRBV2 and TRBJ1-3; weak D call: TRBD1 (6 bases). Germline CDR1 reads SNHLY; CDR2 reads FYNNEI. Trimming removed 1 base from V and 3 bases from J, with 10 bases in between. The CDR3 runs 15 residues.